The 28 T cell receptor beta chains below were found in one sample sequenced in a study of T cells in localized non-small cell lung cancer. Produced via immunoSEQ multiplex PCR; TCRdb's table is partial and in-frame only. The sample contains 35,000 to 45,000 clones, over 85% of which appear only once. This specimen was peripheral blood, taken before any cancer treatment. Every receptor here comes from a female donor aged 60 or older with stage I lung adenocarcinoma.

The sample holds a few counts of this clone. The chain carries TRBV10-1 and TRBJ1-2; D remains ambiguous. V gave up 8 bases and J gave up 4 bases, with 20 bases separating them. Germline-derived CDR1 and CDR2 are WNHNN and SYGVQD (reference sequence). The CDR3 consists of 15 residues. CDR3 in amino acids: CASSSVGSVPYGYTF. DNA of the CDR3: TGCGCCAGCTCCAGCGTAGGCAGCGTTCCCTATGGCTACACCTTC.

V usage is TRBV9 and J usage is TRBJ1-2; no clear D gene. V gave up 4 bases and J gave up 5 bases, with 18 bases separating them. The CDR3 length is 15 residues. Germline CDR1 SGDLS, CDR2 YYNGEE. CDR3 in amino acids: CASSPRTDGGYGYTF. As DNA, the CDR3 is TGTGCCAGCAGCCCTCGCACAGACGGAGGATATGGCTACACCTTC.

The chain is built from TRBV9 and TRBJ2-3; 15 bases agree with TRBD2. The CDR3 totals 19 residues. Germline trimming cut 3 bases from V and 0 bases from J; bases unmatched to any gene: 8. Germline CDR1 reads SGDLS; CDR2 reads YYNGEE. The CDR3 spells CASSARTSGGAISTDTQYF. The CDR3 DNA sequence: TGTGCCAGCAGCGCGAGGACTAGCGGGGGGGCCATCAGCACAGATACGCAGTATTTT.

Here the CDR3 DNA reads TGTGCCAGCAGCTCGACCAATATTCCGACAGATCTCTCCTACAATGAGCAGTTCTTC. As protein: CASSSTNIPTDLSYNEQFF. V usage is TRBV27 and J usage is TRBJ2-1, with D possibly TRBD1 on 5 matching bases. Between the trimmed V and J ends, which lost 6 bases and 0 bases, there was a span of 24 bases. The germline gives CDR1 MNHEY, CDR2 SMNVEV (reference sequence). The CDR3 length is 19 residues.

As regards this clone: Other DNA variants within this sample encode the same CDR3. The V and J genes are TRBV10-1 and TRBJ2-5; 9 bases line up with TRBD2. The junction had 12 bases not matched to a gene; V was cut back by 2 bases and J by 5 bases. Per the germline V gene, CDR1 is WNHNN and CDR2 is SYGVQD (reference sequence). The CDR3 length is 17 residues. The CDR3 region has the DNA TGCGCCAGCAGTGAGGATAGTAGCGGGAGAAAGGAGGAGACCCAGTACTTC. Translating it yields CASSEDSSGRKEETQYF.

This clone is a singleton in its sample. The V and J genes are TRBV29-1 and TRBJ1-5; the D is unclear. The CDR3 totals 14 residues. The V gene's germline CDR1 is SQVTM and CDR2 ANQGSEA. V was shortened by 4 bases and J by 3 bases, with 13 bases between the two germline ends. Here the CDR3 DNA reads TGCAGCGTTGTGTATGGAGGATACAATCAGCCCCAGCATTTT. Protein sequence: CSVVYGGYNQPQHF.

The chain carries TRBV6-4 and TRBJ2-3; 7 bases line up with TRBD2. The germline gives CDR1 MRHNA, CDR2 SNTAGT. Trimming at V came to 4 bases and at J to 3 bases, leaving 10 bases not matched to a gene. The length of the CDR3 is 16 residues. This CDR3 is CASSAAYGGGTDTQYF. The CDR3 region has the DNA TGTGCCAGCAGTGCCGCGTACGGGGGAGGGACAGATACGCAGTATTTT.

This clone was seen a single time. The V call is TRBV6-5, the J call TRBJ2-1; 9 nucleotides match TRBD2. J was trimmed by 1 base and V by 1 base; bases with no gene match: 2. Germline V gene lookup returns CDR1 MNHEY and CDR2 SVGAGI. The length of the CDR3 is 16 residues. The CDR3 loop reads CASSYFTSGSYNEQFF. CDR3 nucleotide sequence: TGTGCCAGCAGTTACTTCACTAGCGGGTCCTACAATGAGCAGTTCTTC.

The chain carries TRBV6-1 and TRBJ1-4; D gene ambiguous. Germline-derived CDR1 and CDR2 are MNHNS and SASEGT. The CDR3 totals 15 residues. Trimming pared 8 bases from V and 0 bases from J, leaving 13 bases between. CDR3 protein: CASGNVFATNEKLFF. The CDR3 bases are TGTGCCAGCGGGAATGTTTTCGCAACTAATGAAAAACTGTTTTTT.

The chain is built from TRBV10-3 and TRBJ1-5, with 9 bases identical to TRBD1. V lost 0 bases and J lost 7; bases outside the gene matches: 10. The germline gives CDR1 ENHRY, CDR2 SYGVKD. This CDR3 contains 17 residues. DNA for the CDR3: TGTGCCATCAGTGAGTCGTTGGGACAGGGCCCCAAACAGCCCCAGCATTTT. It is translated as CAISESLGQGPKQPQHF.

The chain has TRBV10-3 and TRBJ1-4; TRBD1 might be the D (5 bases). The V gene lost 11 bases and the J gene lost 4 bases, with 14 bases spanning the gap. The CDR3 covers 13 residues. Germline V gives CDR1 ENHRY, CDR2 SYGVKD. CDR3 sequence reads: CAANRQLNEKLFF. In DNA form, the CDR3 reads TGTGCCGCCAACCGACAGCTTAATGAAAAACTGTTTTTT.

The chain uses TRBV5-1 and TRBJ1-2; D is possibly TRBD1 (6 bases). The ends were cut back, 3 bases at V and 10 bases at J, with 13 bases in the middle. This CDR3 has 12 residues. Germline-derived CDR1 and CDR2 are SGHRS and YFSETQ. CDR3 sequence reads: CASSSGTGHYTF. The DNA for the CDR3 is TGCGCCAGCAGCTCCGGTACAGGGCACTACACCTTC.

J is TRBJ1-1 and V is TRBV5-4, with 7 nucleotides matching TRBD1. V lost 6 bases, J lost 0 bases, and 5 bases stayed unmatched. Germline CDR1 SGHNT, CDR2 YYREEE (reference sequence). This CDR3 contains 14 residues. Written as DNA, the CDR3 is TGTGCCAGCACCCGGACAGGAATGAACACTGAAGCTTTCTTT. This codes for CASTRTGMNTEAFF.

V is TRBV9 and J is TRBJ1-1; no clear D gene. The V and J ends lost 0 bases and 6 bases respectively, with 15 bases between them. The germline gives CDR1 SGDLS, CDR2 YYNGEE. The CDR3 is 15 amino acids. CDR3 nucleotide sequence: TGTGCCAGCAGCGTAGACGGCGGGCCTTGGGCTGAAGCTTTCTTT. This sequence encodes CASSVDGGPWAEAFF. The full variable domain, in which reference TRBV9 and TRBJ1-1 provide the parts outside the CDR3, is DSGVTQTPKHLITATGQRVTLRCSPRSGDLSVYWYQQSLDQGLQFLIQYYNGEERAKGNILERFSAQQFPDLHSELNLSSLELGDSALYFCASSVDGGPWAEAFFGQGTRLTVV.

The V gene is TRBV5-4, the J gene TRBJ1-3, with 9 bases lining up with TRBD1. Germline CDR1 SGHNT, CDR2 YYREEE (reference sequence). This CDR3 has 16 residues. V trimming: 0 bases; J trimming: 3 bases; junction bases outside the gene matches: 4. The CDR3 nucleotides are TGTGCCAGCAGCTTGGCCCGACAGGGGGGTGGAAACACCATATATTTT. Its translation is CASSLARQGGGNTIYF. Full variable domain (missing parts from reference TRBV5-4 and TRBJ1-3): ETGVTQSPTHLIKTRGQQVTLRCSSQSGHNTVSWYQQALGQGPQFIFQYYREEENGRGNFPPRFSGLQFPNYSSELNVNALELDDSALYLCASSLARQGGGNTIYFGEGSWLTVV.

The V gene is TRBV9, the J gene TRBJ2-1, with 8 bases aligning to TRBD2. V shed 0 bases and J 4 bases; nucleotides not matched to a gene: 3. Germline V gives CDR1 SGDLS, CDR2 YYNGEE. The CDR3 has 15 residues. The CDR3 loop is CASSVGLALYNEQFF. The CDR3 DNA follows: TGTGCCAGCAGCGTAGGACTAGCGCTTTACAATGAGCAGTTCTTC.

This clone was found once. V usage is TRBV6-5 and J usage is TRBJ1-2, with D possibly TRBD1 on 5 matching bases. The CDR3 has 12 amino acids. The V and J ends lost 5 bases and 4 bases respectively, with 8 bases between them. Germline CDR1 is MNHEY and CDR2 is SVGAGI. CDR3 sequence: CASSDSVYGYTF. Written as DNA, the CDR3 is TGTGCCAGCAGTGACAGCGTCTATGGCTACACCTTC.

The chain is built from TRBV7-5 and TRBJ1-5. TRBV7-5 is a pseudogene locus. The CDR3 contains 15 residues. The CDR3 DNA reads TGTGTCAGAAGCTTCCTATCGAGTAGCAATCAGCCCCAGCATTTT. This gives the protein CVRSFLSSSNQPQHF.

The chain joins TRBV6-1 to TRBJ2-5; 12 bases map to TRBD2. This CDR3 spans 15 amino acids. Germline V gene lookup returns CDR1 MNHNS and CDR2 SASEGT. Losses at the gene ends were 6 bases for V and 1 base for J; bases not matched to a gene: 3. In DNA form, the CDR3 reads TGTGCCAGCAGACTAGCGGGGGGCCGCCAAGAGACCCAGTACTTC. Amino acids: CASRLAGGRQETQYF.

The CDR3 here is CASSRGQGGYGYTF. CDR3 coding DNA: TGTGCCAGCAGCCGAGGACAGGGAGGCTATGGCTACACCTTC. This chain uses TRBV6-6 with TRBJ1-2, with TRBD1 matching over 8 bases. This CDR3 spans 14 amino acids. Germline assignment: CDR1 MNHNY and CDR2 SVGAGI (reference sequence). Losses at the gene ends were 6 bases for V and 4 bases for J; bases not matched to a gene: 7.

The chain has TRBV5-1 and TRBJ1-1, with unresolved D. CDR3 size: 14 residues. V was clipped by 5 bases and J by 8 bases, with 19 bases between them. Germline V gene data show CDR1 as SGHRS and CDR2 as YFSETQ. The CDR3 loop is CASSPIRGDSEAFF. The CDR3 DNA reads as TGCGCCAGCAGTCCGATTCGGGGTGATTCAGAAGCTTTCTTT. Looking up the rest from reference TRBV5-1 and TRBJ1-1 gives the full variable domain: KAGVTQTPRYLIKTRGQQVTLSCSPISGHRSVSWYQQTPGQGLQFLFEYFSETQRNKGNFPGRFSGRQFSNSRSEMNVSTLELGDSALYLCASSPIRGDSEAFFGQGTRLTVV.

The chain is built from TRBV12-5 and TRBJ2-7, with 13 bases fitting TRBD2. Germline V gives CDR1 LGHNT, CDR2 FRNRAP. The CDR3 is 16 amino acids. After removal of 5 bases from V and 1 base from J, the junction contained 5 bases not matched to a gene. CDR3 in amino acids: CASGQLAGGASYEQYV. The CDR3 coding sequence is TGTGCTAGTGGTCAACTAGCGGGGGGGGCATCCTACGAGCAGTACGTC.

The chain links TRBV6-5 to TRBJ2-5; D possibly corresponds to TRBD1 (5 bases). CDR1 is MNHEY, CDR2 SVGAGI, per germline. Trimming removed 6 bases at V and 10 bases at J, with 15 bases between. This CDR3 contains 12 residues. The chain's CDR3 is CASSYQGRNQYF. The CDR3 nucleotides are TGTGCCAGCAGCTATCAGGGTAGGAACCAGTACTTC.

This chain links TRBV4-1 with TRBJ1-1, with D possibly TRBD1 on 6 matching bases. The CDR3 consists of 15 residues. The ends were cut back, 5 bases at V and 6 bases at J, with 19 bases in the middle. Germline CDR1 and CDR2: MGHRA and YSYEKL. Here the CDR3 DNA reads TGCGCCAGCAGCAACGAAGCACAGGGAATCCCTGAAGCTTTCTTT. It yields the protein CASSNEAQGIPEAFF.

Regarding this clone: Its ends do not fully match the called genes, so a read error is possible. The rearrangement links TRBV4-1 to TRBJ2-7; no reliable D call. Germline loops: CDR1 MGHRA, CDR2 YSYEKL. This CDR3 is built from 14 residues. The CDR3 nucleotides are TGCGTCAGCAGCCAAGTAAGTAGATTCGGCGAGCAGTACTTC. This translates into CVSSQVSRFGEQYF.

The chain carries TRBV7-2 and TRBJ2-7; D possibly corresponds to TRBD2 (5 bases). This CDR3 has 12 residues. V was clipped by 1 base and J by 7 bases, with 8 bases between them. CDR1 SGHTA and CDR2 FQGNSA come from the germline V gene. CDR3 region: CASSLGGIEQYF. For the CDR3, the DNA is TGTGCCAGCAGCTTAGGAGGGATTGAGCAGTACTTC.

This chain joins TRBV5-1 and TRBJ2-7; the match to TRBD1 covers 11 bases. The CDR3 contains 21 residues. The germline gives CDR1 SGHRS, CDR2 YFSETQ. Trimming removed 3 bases from V and 1 base from J; junction bases left unmatched: 21. For the CDR3, the DNA is TGCGCCAGCAGCTCCCCGGGACAGGGGGTTGACCGAAAACTTTTATCCTACGAGCAGTACTTC. Its protein is CASSSPGQGVDRKLLSYEQYF.

The count of this clone is one. This sequence joins TRBV28 and TRBJ1-3; no clear D gene. Germline V gives CDR1 MDHEN, CDR2 SYDVKM. The CDR3 is 15 residues long. V shed 1 base and J shed 0 bases, with 7 bases lying between them. The CDR3 sequence: CASSLLPSSGNTIYF. CDR3 nucleotides: TGTGCCAGCAGTTTATTACCAAGCTCTGGAAACACCATATATTTT. The entire variable domain, with the rest obtained from reference TRBV28 and TRBJ1-3, is as follows: DVKVTQSSRYLVKRTGEKVFLECVQDMDHENMFWYRQDPGLGLRLIYFSYDVKMKEKGDIPEGYSVSREKKERFSLILESASTNQTSMYLCASSLLPSSGNTIYFGEGSWLTVV.